Sequencing of this T cell receptor beta chain was carried out in a study of T cells expressing NK-cell markers. Whole-study context: Source material for TCR beta repertoires consisted of sorted CD3+CD56+NKG2C+, CD3+CD56+NKG2C- and CD3+CD56-NKG2C+ T cells. Seven sequenced donors out of eight were HCMV-seropositive, one seronegative. General study results and limits: Leadership of the CD3+CD56-NKG2C+ fraction also belonged to these clonotypes in several donors. Of CD8+ T cells, 1.0-7.0% belonged to dominant NKG2C+ clonotypes in several donors.

This CDR3 has 16 amino acids. TCRdb reprocessed the 5' RACE reads; each CDR3 protein has one entry and no DNA is given. The listing records about 370,000 distinct CDR3 sequences. To note about this clonotype: Antigen specificity is unknown.

The sequencing input was blood T cells: a sorted CD56 or NKG2C T cell subset, CD4+ or CD8+ T cells, or bulk PBMC T cells (not recorded which). J is TRBJ2-1 and V is TRBV12-3 or TRBV12-4; TCRdb names TRBD1, which stays unverified in the absence of DNA. This sequence was found in a woman between 50 and 59 years old in good health. The CDR3 loop reads CASSLKGTGYNNEQFF.